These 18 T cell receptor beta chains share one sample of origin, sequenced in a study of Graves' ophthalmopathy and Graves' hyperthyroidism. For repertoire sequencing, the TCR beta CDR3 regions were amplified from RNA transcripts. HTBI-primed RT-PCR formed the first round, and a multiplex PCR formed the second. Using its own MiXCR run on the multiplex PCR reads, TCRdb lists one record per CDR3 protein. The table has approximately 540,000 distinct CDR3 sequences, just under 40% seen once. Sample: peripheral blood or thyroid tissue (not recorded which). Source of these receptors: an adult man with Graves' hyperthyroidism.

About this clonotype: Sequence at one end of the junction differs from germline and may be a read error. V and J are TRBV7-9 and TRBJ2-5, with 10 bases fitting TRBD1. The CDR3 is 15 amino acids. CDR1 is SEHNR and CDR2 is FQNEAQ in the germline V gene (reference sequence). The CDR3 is CASSLAGTGAGERFF. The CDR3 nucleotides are TGCGCCAGCAGCTTGGCCGGGACAGGGGCGGGGGAGCGGTTCTTC.

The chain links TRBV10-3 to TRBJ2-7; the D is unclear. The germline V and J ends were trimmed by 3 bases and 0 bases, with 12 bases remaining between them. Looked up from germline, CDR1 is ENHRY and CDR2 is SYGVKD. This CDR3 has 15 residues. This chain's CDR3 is CAISEGWASSYEQYF. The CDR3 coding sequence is TGTGCCATCAGTGAAGGCTGGGCCAGCTCCTACGAGCAGTACTTC.

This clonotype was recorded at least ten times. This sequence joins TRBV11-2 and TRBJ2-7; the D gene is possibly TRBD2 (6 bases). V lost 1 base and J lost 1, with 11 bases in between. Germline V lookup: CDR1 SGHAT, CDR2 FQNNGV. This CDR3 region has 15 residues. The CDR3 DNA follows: TGTGCCAGCAGCTTAGTAAGTGGGGGGTCCTACGAGCAGTACTTC. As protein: CASSLVSGGSYEQYF.

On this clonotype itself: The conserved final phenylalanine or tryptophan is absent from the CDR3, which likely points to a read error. This chain's CDR3 is CANSSDSGVTGELFS. CDR3 coding DNA: TGCGCCAACAGCTCGGACAGCGGGGTCACCGGGGAGCTGTTTTCT. The chain uses TRBV5-1 and TRBJ2-2; perhaps TRBD2 as D (7 bases). Germline assignment: CDR1 SGHRS and CDR2 YFSETQ. The CDR3 consists of 15 residues.

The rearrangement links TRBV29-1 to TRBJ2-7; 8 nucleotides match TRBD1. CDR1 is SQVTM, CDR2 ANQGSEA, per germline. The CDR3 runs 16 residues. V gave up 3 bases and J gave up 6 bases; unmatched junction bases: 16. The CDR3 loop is CSVDFADRVGTVEQYF. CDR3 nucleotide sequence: TGCAGCGTTGATTTTGCGGACAGGGTAGGGACGGTCGAGCAGTACTTC.

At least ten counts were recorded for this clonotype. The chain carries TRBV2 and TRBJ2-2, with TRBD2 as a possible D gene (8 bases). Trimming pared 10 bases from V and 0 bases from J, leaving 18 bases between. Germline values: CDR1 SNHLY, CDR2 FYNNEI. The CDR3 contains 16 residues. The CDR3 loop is CAIPREGATNTGELFF. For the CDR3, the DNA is TGTGCCATCCCCCGGGAGGGGGCTACGAACACCGGGGAGCTGTTTTTT.

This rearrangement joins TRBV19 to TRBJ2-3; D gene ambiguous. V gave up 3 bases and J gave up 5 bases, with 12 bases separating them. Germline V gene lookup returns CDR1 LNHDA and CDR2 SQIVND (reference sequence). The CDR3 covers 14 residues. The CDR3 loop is CASSIEGNGDTQYF. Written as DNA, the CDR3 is TGTGCCAGTAGTATCGAAGGCAATGGAGATACGCAGTATTTT.

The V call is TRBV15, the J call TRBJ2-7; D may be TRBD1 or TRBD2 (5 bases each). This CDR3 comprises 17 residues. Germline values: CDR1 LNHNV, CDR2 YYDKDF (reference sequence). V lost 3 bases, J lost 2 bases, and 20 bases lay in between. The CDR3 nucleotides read TGTGCCACCAGCAGTGCTAGGAACAGTTGGGACCCCTACGAGCAGTACTTC. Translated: CATSSARNSWDPYEQYF.

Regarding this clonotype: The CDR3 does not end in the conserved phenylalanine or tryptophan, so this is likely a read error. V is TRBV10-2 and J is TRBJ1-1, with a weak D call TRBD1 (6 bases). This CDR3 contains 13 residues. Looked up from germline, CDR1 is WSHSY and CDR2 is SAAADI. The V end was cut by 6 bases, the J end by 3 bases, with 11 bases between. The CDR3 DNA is TGCGCCAGCAGGGACAGTTTGTACACTGAAGCTTTCTCT. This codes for CASRDSLYTEAFS.

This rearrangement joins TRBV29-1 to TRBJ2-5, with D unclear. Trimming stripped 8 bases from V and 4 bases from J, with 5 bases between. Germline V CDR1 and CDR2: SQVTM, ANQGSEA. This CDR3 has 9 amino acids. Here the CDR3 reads CSLGETQYF. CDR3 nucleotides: TGCAGCTTAGGAGAGACCCAGTACTTC.

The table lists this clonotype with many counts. This CDR3 is CASSAPPTGRLINQPQHF. CDR3 DNA: TGTGCCAGTAGTGCACCACCAACAGGGAGGTTGATCAATCAGCCCCAGCATTTT. The V and J genes are TRBV19 and TRBJ1-5; D perhaps matches TRBD1 (6 bases). V was clipped by 5 bases and J by 3 bases, with 23 bases between them. The CDR3 has 18 residues. Germline CDR1 and CDR2: LNHDA and SQIVND (reference sequence).

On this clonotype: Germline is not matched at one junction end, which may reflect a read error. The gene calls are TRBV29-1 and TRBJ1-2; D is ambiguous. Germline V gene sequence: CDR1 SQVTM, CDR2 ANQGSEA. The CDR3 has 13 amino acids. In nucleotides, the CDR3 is TGCAGCGGATCGGGAGCGCTCGACTATGGCGACACCTTC. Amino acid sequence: CSGSGALDYGDTF.

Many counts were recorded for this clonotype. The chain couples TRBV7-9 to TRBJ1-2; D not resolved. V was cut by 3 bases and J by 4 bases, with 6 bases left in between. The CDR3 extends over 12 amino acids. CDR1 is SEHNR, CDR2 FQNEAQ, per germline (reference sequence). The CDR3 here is CASSLGLYGYTF. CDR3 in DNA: TGTGCCAGCAGCTTGGGCCTCTATGGCTACACCTTC.

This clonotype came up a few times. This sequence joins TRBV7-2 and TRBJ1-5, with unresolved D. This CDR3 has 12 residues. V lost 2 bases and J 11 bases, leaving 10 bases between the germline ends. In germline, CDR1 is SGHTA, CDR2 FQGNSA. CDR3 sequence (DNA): TGTGCCAGCAGCTTAAGCAACCAGTCCCAGCATTTT. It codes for CASSLSNQSQHF.

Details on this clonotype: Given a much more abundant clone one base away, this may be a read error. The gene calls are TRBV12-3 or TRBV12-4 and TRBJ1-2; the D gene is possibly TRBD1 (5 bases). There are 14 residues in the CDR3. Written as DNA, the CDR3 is TGTGCCGGCAGTGCCTGGGACGGCGACTATGGCTACACCTTC. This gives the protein CAGSAWDGDYGYTF.

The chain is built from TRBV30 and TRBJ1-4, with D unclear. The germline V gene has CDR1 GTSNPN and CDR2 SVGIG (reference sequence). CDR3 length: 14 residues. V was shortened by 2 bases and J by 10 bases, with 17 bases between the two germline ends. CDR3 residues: CAWSPTPLVGKLFF. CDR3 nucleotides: TGTGCCTGGAGTCCGACTCCCCTAGTTGGAAAACTGTTTTTT.

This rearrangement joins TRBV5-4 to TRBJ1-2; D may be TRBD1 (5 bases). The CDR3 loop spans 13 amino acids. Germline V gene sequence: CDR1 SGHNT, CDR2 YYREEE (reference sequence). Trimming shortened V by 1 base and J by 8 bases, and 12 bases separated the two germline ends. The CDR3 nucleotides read TGTGCCAGCAGCTTGCGAGGGGCTCAAGGCTACACCTTC. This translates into CASSLRGAQGYTF.

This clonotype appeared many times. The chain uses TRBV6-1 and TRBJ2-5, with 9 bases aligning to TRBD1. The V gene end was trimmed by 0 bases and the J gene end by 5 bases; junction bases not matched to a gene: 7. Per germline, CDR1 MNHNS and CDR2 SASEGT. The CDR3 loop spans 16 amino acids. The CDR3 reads CASSEAGGTGWETQYF. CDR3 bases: TGTGCCAGCAGTGAAGCTGGAGGGACAGGGTGGGAGACCCAGTACTTC.